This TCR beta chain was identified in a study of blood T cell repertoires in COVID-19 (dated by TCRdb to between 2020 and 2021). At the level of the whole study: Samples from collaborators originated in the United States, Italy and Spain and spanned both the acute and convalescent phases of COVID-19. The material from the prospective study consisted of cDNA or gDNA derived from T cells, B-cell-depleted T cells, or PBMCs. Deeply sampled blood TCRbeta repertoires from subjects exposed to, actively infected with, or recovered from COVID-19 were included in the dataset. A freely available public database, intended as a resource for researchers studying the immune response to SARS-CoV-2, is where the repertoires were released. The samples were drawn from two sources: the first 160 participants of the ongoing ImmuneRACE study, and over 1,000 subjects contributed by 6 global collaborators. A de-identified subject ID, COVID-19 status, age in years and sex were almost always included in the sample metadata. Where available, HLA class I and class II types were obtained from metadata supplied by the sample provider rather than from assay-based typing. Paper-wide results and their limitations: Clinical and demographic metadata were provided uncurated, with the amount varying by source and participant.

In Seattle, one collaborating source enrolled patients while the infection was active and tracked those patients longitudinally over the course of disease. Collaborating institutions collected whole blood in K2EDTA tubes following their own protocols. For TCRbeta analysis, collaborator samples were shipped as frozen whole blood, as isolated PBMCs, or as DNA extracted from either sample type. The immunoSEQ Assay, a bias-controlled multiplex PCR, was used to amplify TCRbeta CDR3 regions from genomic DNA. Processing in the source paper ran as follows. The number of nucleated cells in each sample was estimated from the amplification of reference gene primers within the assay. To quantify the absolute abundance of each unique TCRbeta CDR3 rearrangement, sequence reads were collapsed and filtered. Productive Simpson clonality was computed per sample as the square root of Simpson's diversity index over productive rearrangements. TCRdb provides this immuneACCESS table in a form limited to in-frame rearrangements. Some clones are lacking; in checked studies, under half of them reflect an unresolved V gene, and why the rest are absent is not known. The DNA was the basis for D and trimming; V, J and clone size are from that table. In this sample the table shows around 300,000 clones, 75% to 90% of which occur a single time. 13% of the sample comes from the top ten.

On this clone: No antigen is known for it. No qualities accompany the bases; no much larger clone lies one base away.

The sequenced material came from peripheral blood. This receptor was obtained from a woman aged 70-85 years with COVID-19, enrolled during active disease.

This receptor carries the CDR3 CASSLPDRPNTGELFF. The base sequence is TGCGCCAGCAGCCTACCGGACAGACCGAACACCGGGGAGCTGTTTTTT. Recombination joined TRBV5-1 with TRBJ2-2; possibly the D gene is TRBD1, per 6 matching bases. CDR1 and CDR2 (SGHRS, YFSETQ) derive from the germline V gene. The CDR3 holds 16 amino acids from the cysteine to the phenylalanine. The kept DNA is CDR3 alone, 48 bases in frame from the first base. The trim is 4 bases for V and 0 bases for J, with a gap of 13 bases between the germline ends.